This TCR beta chain derives from a study of cytotoxic CD8 clonotypes in ibrutinib-treated CLL. Concerning this clone: Antigen unknown.

Findings of the study overall: T-cell clonality at baseline went above that of age-matched healthy donors and rose and fell with circulating CD8+ T-cell counts. Public clonotypes showed up rarely, and on treatment they shrank or held steady. Sustained-remission and progressing patients diverged in sampling times.

Assay: immunoSEQ multiplex PCR; the TCRdb copy retains only in-frame clones and omits some. The sample consists of about 32,000 clones, 71% of them appearing once. This TCR was sampled from a human donor with chronic lymphocytic leukemia. Sequences were derived from PBMCs, sampled at disease progression, from a patient treated with ibrutinib.

This CDR3 is CASRIRLESNQPQHF. The CDR3 DNA sequence: TGTGCCAGTAGAATTAGGCTAGAGAGCAATCAGCCCCAGCATTTT. The chain uses TRBV19 and TRBJ1-5; no definite D call. V lost 6 bases and J 1 base, leaving 13 bases between the germline ends. The germline CDR1 and CDR2 sequences are LNHDA and SQIVND (reference sequence). The CDR3 runs to 15 residues. Variable domain in full (rest from reference TRBV19 and TRBJ1-5): DGGITQSPKYLFRKEGQNVTLSCEQNLNHDAMYWYRQDPGQGLRLIYYSQIVNDFQKGDIAEGYSVSREKKESFPLTVTSAQKNPTAFYLCASRIRLESNQPQHFGDGTRLSIL.